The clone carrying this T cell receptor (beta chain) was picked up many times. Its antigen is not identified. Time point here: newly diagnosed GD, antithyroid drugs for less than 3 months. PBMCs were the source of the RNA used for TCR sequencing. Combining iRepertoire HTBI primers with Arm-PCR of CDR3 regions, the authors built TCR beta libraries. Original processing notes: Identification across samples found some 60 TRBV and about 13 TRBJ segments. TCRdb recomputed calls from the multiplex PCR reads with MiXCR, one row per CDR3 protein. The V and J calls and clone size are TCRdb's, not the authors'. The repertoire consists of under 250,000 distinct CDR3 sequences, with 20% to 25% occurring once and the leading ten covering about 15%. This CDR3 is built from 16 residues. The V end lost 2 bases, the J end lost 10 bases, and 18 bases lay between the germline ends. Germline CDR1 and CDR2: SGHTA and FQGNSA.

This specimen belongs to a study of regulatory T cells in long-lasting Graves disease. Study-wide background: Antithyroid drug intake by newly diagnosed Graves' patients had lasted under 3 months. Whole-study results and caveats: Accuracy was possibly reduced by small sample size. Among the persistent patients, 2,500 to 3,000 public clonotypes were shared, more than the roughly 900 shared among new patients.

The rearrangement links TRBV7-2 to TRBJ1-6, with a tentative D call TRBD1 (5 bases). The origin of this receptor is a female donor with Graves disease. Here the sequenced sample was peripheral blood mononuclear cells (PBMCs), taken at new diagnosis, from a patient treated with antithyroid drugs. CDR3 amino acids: CASSLRQTVPNSPLHF. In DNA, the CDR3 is TGTGCCAGCAGCTTACGACAGACAGTACCCAACTCACCCCTCCACTTT.